This T cell receptor beta chain was identified during a study of shared clonotypes between healthy human individuals. Study details: Those who served as donors were two women and a few men between the ages of 18 and 49. Donors had three CD4 naive, three CD4 memory, two CD8 naive and one CD8 memory plate apiece.

In its sample, this clone was seen once. For every subset, genomic DNA was evenly distributed across several immunoSEQ plates. Produced via immunoSEQ multiplex PCR; TCRdb's table is partial and in-frame only. Of approximately 1.5 million clones listed, around 98% are singletons. Trimming stripped 0 bases from V and 4 bases from J, with 7 bases between. This CDR3 comprises 13 residues. Per germline, CDR1 SGHAT and CDR2 FQNNGV. V usage is TRBV11-2 and J usage is TRBJ2-7, with D unclear. The origin of this receptor is a man aged 25-40 years in good health. Sequencing input: naive CD4+ T cells sorted from blood. This sample's subset: CD45RA+ positively selected. CDR3 bases: TGTGCCAGCAGCTTAGAATTAGGGTACGAGCAGTACTTC. It encodes CASSLELGYEQYF.